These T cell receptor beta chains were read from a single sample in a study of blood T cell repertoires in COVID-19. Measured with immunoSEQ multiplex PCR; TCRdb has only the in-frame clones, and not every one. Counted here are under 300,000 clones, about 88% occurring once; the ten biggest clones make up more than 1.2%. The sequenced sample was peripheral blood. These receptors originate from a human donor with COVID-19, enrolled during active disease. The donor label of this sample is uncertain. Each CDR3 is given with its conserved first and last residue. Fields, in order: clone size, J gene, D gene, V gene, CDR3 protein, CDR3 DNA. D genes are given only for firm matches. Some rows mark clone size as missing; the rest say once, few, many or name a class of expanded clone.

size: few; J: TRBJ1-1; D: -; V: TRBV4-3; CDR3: CASSQGPGRGANTEAFF; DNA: TGCGCCAGCAGCCAAGGACCCGGAAGGGGTGCAAACACTGAAGCTTTCTTT
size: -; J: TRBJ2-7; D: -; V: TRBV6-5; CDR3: CASNPGGYSSYEQYF; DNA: TGTGCCAGCAATCCTGGCGGCTACTCATCCTACGAGCAGTACTTC
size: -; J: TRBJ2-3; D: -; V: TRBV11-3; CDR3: CASSPGVWTDTQYF; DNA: TGTGCCAGCAGCCCGGGGGTTTGGACAGATACGCAGTATTTT
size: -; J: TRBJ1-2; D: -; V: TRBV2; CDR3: CASRTGGNYGYTF; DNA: TGTGCCAGCAGAACCGGCGGAAACTATGGCTACACCTTC
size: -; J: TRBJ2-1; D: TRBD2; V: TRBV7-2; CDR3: CASSLALAGSYNEQFF; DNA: TGTGCCAGCAGCTTAGCACTAGCGGGGTCCTACAATGAGCAGTTCTTC
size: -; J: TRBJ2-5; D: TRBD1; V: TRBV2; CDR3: CASSKQGGPRETQYF; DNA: TGTGCCAGCTCCAAACAGGGGGGCCCACGGGAGACCCAGTACTTC
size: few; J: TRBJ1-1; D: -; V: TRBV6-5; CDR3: CASSPRGSGTEAFF; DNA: TGTGCCAGCAGCCCCAGGGGAAGTGGAACTGAAGCTTTCTTT
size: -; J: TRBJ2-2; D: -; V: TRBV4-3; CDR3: CASSQDHSANTGELFF; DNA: TGCGCCAGCAGCCAAGATCATAGCGCGAACACCGGGGAGCTGTTTTTT
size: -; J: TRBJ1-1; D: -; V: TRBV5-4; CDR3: CASSLVGVTEAFF; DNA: TGTGCCAGCAGCTTGGTCGGGGTCACTGAAGCTTTCTTT
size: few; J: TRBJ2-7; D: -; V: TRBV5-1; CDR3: CASSRPRERSEEQYF; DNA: TGCGCCAGCAGCCGCCCTCGGGAGAGGAGCGAAGAGCAGTACTTC
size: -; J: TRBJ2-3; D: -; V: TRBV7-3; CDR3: CASSLPVGVHTQYF; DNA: TGTGCCAGCAGCTTACCTGTAGGGGTGCATACGCAGTATTTT
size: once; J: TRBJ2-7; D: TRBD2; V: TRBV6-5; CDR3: CASSYKWEGYEQYF; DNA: TGTGCCAGCAGTTACAAATGGGAGGGCTACGAGCAGTACTTC